This passage covers 20 T cell receptor beta chains from one sample sequenced in a study of glioma-infiltrating T cells. Using RNA template, CDR3s of TCR alpha and beta were amplified with iRepertoire arm-PCR. MiXCR, applied by TCRdb to the multiplex PCR reads, yields one record per CDR3 protein. The profile shows approximately 400,000 distinct CDR3 sequences, more than 35% of them singletons. Sequenced sample: glioma tissue, nonneoplastic brain tissue, or PBMCs (not recorded which). Receptors were obtained from a human donor with low-grade glioma or glioblastoma, undergoing nonglioma brain surgery, or in good health (not recorded which).

As to this clonotype: Given a much more abundant clone one base away, this may be a read error. The gene calls are TRBV6-2 or TRBV6-3 and TRBJ2-1; TRBD1 or TRBD2 may be the D gene (5 bases each). The CDR3 is 15 residues long. Germline lookup yields CDR1 MNHEY and CDR2 SVGEGT. The CDR3 spells CAGSLGPGGYNEQFF. The DNA for the CDR3 is TGTGCCGGCAGTTTGGGACCCGGCGGCTACAATGAGCAGTTCTTC.

The J gene is TRBJ2-1, the V gene TRBV6-1, with D perhaps matching TRBD2 (6 bases). The CDR3 length is 13 residues. Trimming removed 10 bases from V and 12 bases from J, with 22 bases in between. Germline CDR1 reads MNHNS; CDR2 reads SASEGT. CDR3: CAIGYPKTRLQFF. The DNA for the CDR3 is TGTGCCATTGGTTACCCCAAGACTAGGTTGCAGTTCTTC.

V is TRBV20-1 and J is TRBJ2-7; TRBD1 might be the D (6 bases). CDR3 length: 12 amino acids. Trimming took off 5 bases at V and 2 bases at J, with 10 bases between the two ends. Germline V gene sequence: CDR1 DFQATT, CDR2 SNEGSKA (reference sequence). The CDR3 protein is CSARTETYEQYF. In nucleotides, the CDR3 is TGCAGTGCTCGGACAGAAACCTACGAGCAGTACTTC.

The chain has TRBV20-1 and TRBJ2-3; the match to TRBD1 covers 7 bases. Losses at the gene ends were 4 bases for V and 4 bases for J; bases not matched to a gene: 11. The CDR3 loop spans 15 amino acids. Per germline, CDR1 DFQATT and CDR2 SNEGSKA (reference sequence). CDR3 loop: CSATNPNRGPDTQYF. As DNA, the CDR3 is TGCAGTGCTACGAATCCCAACAGGGGCCCAGATACGCAGTATTTT.

Note on this clonotype: A much larger clone lies a single base off, so this may be a read error. This sequence joins TRBV6-2 or TRBV6-3 and TRBJ2-7, with D possibly being TRBD1 or TRBD2 (5 bases each). This CDR3 has 15 amino acids. The V gene lost 5 bases and the J gene lost 6 bases, with 20 bases spanning the gap. CDR1 and CDR2 (germline): MNHEY, SVGEGT. The CDR3: CASSQPTRGRVEQYF. CDR3 in DNA: TGTGCCAGCAGTCAACCCACCCGGGGCCGGGTCGAGCAGTACTTC.

The chain couples TRBV2 to TRBJ1-5, with D perhaps matching TRBD1 (6 bases). Germline V gene sequence: CDR1 SNHLY, CDR2 FYNNEI. This CDR3 has 14 amino acids. Trimming shortened V by 4 bases and J by 4 bases, and 11 bases separated the two germline ends. The chain's CDR3 is CASSGTAHNQPQHF. In nucleotides, the CDR3 is TGTGCCAGCAGTGGGACAGCCCATAATCAGCCCCAGCATTTT.

The V and J genes are TRBV7-9 and TRBJ2-7; D is unresolved. Germline CDR1 SEHNR, CDR2 FQNEAQ (reference sequence). This CDR3 has 12 amino acids. V was cut by 3 bases and J by 4 bases, with 7 bases left in between. Written as DNA, the CDR3 is TGTGCCAGCAGCTTCATTCATTACGAGCAGTACTTC. Protein sequence: CASSFIHYEQYF.

V usage is TRBV5-4 and J usage is TRBJ2-3, with 7 bases aligning to TRBD1. Germline-derived CDR1 and CDR2 are SGHNT and YYREEE (reference sequence). The CDR3 totals 15 residues. Germline trimming cut 0 bases from V and 2 bases from J; bases unmatched to any gene: 3. The CDR3 coding sequence is TGTGCCAGCAGCTTGGGAGGGGGCGTCACAGATACGCAGTATTTT. This gives the protein CASSLGGGVTDTQYF.

V gene TRBV5-1 combines with J gene TRBJ2-5; 11 nucleotides line up with TRBD1. The CDR3 has 15 amino acids. Unmatched junction bases numbered 6, after V lost 4 bases and J lost 4 bases. The germline V gene has CDR1 SGHRS and CDR2 YFSETQ. The chain's CDR3 is CASSNTGTGGETQYF. CDR3 nucleotides: TGCGCCAGCAGCAATACCGGGACAGGGGGAGAGACCCAGTACTTC. The full variable domain, its missing parts supplied by reference TRBV5-1 and TRBJ2-5, is KAGVTQTPRYLIKTRGQQVTLSCSPISGHRSVSWYQQTPGQGLQFLFEYFSETQRNKGNFPGRFSGRQFSNSRSEMNVSTLELGDSALYLCASSNTGTGGETQYFGPGTRLLVL.

The chain combines TRBV5-1 with TRBJ2-3; TRBD2 is a possible D gene (6 bases). CDR3 size: 13 residues. Trimming removed 5 bases from V and 4 bases from J, with 11 bases in between. Germline V gene lookup returns CDR1 SGHRS and CDR2 YFSETQ. The CDR3 DNA reads TGCGCCAGCAGGGAGGAGGGAGCAGATACGCAGTATTTT. As protein: CASREEGADTQYF.

The genes are TRBV7-2 and TRBJ2-3; unclear D gene. The CDR3 sequence is 14 residues long. In germline, CDR1 is SGHTA, CDR2 FQGNSA. Trimming took off 3 bases at V and 4 bases at J, with 11 bases between the two ends. DNA of the CDR3: TGTGCCAGCAGCTTGGGCGGACCGGCAGATACGCAGTATTTT. It specifies CASSLGGPADTQYF.

This clonotype was observed a single time. A much more abundant neighbour one base away suggests this may be a read error. The chain carries TRBV15 and TRBJ1-1; D is perhaps TRBD1 (5 bases). V was clipped by 4 bases and J by 4 bases, with 10 bases between them. This CDR3 has 13 residues. Germline CDR1 LNHNV, CDR2 YYDKDF (reference sequence). The CDR3 is CATSTHGATEAFF. In DNA form, the CDR3 reads TGTGCCACCAGCACCCATGGGGCCACTGAAGCTTTCTTT.

This chain links TRBV7-9 with TRBJ2-7, with 10 bases that match TRBD1. Germline lookup yields CDR1 SEHNR and CDR2 FQNEAQ (reference sequence). J was trimmed by 3 bases and V by 6 bases; bases with no gene match: 8. CDR3 length: 15 amino acids. CDR3 amino acids: CASRRSGTGVYEQYF. The CDR3 DNA follows: TGTGCCAGCAGGCGATCCGGGACAGGGGTCTACGAGCAGTACTTC.

For the CDR3, the DNA is TGTGCCAGCAGCCCCACTCTCCGCGGAGCCTACAATGAGCAGTTCTTC. Protein sequence: CASSPTLRGAYNEQFF. The chain carries TRBV7-2 and TRBJ2-1; D unresolved. The CDR3 runs to 16 residues. Germline values: CDR1 SGHTA, CDR2 FQGNSA. Trimming shortened V by 5 bases and J by 2 bases, and 16 bases separated the two germline ends.

On this clonotype itself: This may arise from a read error, as a much more abundant clone is one base away. The chain couples TRBV28 to TRBJ2-7; 9 bases agree with TRBD2. The CDR3 consists of 18 residues. Germline values: CDR1 MDHEN, CDR2 SYDVKM. Trimming at V came to 3 bases and at J to 5 bases, leaving 17 bases not matched to a gene. The CDR3, as DNA: TGTGCCAGCAGTTTCGGCACAGGGTGGCAGCGGGAGGCTGACGAGCAGTACTTC. It encodes CASSFGTGWQREADEQYF.

Many counts were recorded for this clonotype. Mismatch with germline at one junction end may stem from a read error. This chain joins TRBV6-1 and TRBJ1-5, with D tentatively TRBD1 (5 bases). The CDR3 has 13 residues. Germline V gene data show CDR1 as MNHNS and CDR2 as SASEGT. The chain's CDR3 is CASREGVNQPQHF. The CDR3 DNA sequence: TGTGCCAGCAGAGAAGGGGTCAATCAGCCCCAGCATTTT.

A word on this clonotype: A much larger clone sits a single nucleotide away, making a read error possible. The J gene is TRBJ2-6, the V gene TRBV25-1; the match to TRBD1 covers 9 bases. The ends lost 6 bases at V and 0 bases at J; junction bases unmatched: 9. CDR3 size: 18 residues. Germline V CDR1 and CDR2: MGHDK, SYGVNS. CDR3 DNA sequence: TGTGCCAGCAGAGTCGACAGGGGGGGGCTCTCTGGGGCCAACGTCCTGACTTTC. Amino acids: CASRVDRGGLSGANVLTF. Full variable domain (outside the CDR3, taken from reference TRBV25-1 and TRBJ2-6): EADIYQTPRYLVIGTGKKITLECSQTMGHDKMYWYQQDPGMELHLIHYSYGVNSTEKGDLSSESTVSRIRTEHFPLTLESARPSHTSQYLCASRVDRGGLSGANVLTFGAGSRLTVL.

This clonotype has just a few counts. The genes are TRBV2 and TRBJ2-1, with 10 bases matching TRBD1. Germline V gene lookup returns CDR1 SNHLY and CDR2 FYNNEI. The CDR3 has 13 residues. The V segment lost 10 bases and the J segment 1 base; nucleotides outside the gene matches: 1. The CDR3 nucleotides are TGTGCCATGGACAGGGGGTCCTACAATGAGCAGTTCTTC. This encodes CAMDRGSYNEQFF.

In this sample, this clonotype turned up once. The junction differs from germline at one of its ends, possibly a read error. The V gene is TRBV20-1, the J gene TRBJ2-1; TRBD1 matches 9 bases. Looked up from germline, CDR1 is DFQATT and CDR2 is SNEGSKA (reference sequence). CDR3 length: 14 residues. The CDR3 here is CSAEDRGSYNEQLF. Here the CDR3 DNA reads TGCAGTGCTGAGGACAGGGGCTCCTACAATGAGCAGCTCTTC.

The chain couples TRBV6-6 to TRBJ2-1; TRBD2 is a possible D gene (6 bases). CDR3 length: 17 amino acids. Trimming removed 0 bases from V and 2 bases from J, with 14 bases in between. From germline, CDR1 is MNHNY and CDR2 SVGAGI (reference sequence). This CDR3 reads CASSYSFGSATYNEQFF. The CDR3 bases are TGTGCCAGCAGTTACTCGTTCGGGAGCGCAACCTACAATGAGCAGTTCTTC.